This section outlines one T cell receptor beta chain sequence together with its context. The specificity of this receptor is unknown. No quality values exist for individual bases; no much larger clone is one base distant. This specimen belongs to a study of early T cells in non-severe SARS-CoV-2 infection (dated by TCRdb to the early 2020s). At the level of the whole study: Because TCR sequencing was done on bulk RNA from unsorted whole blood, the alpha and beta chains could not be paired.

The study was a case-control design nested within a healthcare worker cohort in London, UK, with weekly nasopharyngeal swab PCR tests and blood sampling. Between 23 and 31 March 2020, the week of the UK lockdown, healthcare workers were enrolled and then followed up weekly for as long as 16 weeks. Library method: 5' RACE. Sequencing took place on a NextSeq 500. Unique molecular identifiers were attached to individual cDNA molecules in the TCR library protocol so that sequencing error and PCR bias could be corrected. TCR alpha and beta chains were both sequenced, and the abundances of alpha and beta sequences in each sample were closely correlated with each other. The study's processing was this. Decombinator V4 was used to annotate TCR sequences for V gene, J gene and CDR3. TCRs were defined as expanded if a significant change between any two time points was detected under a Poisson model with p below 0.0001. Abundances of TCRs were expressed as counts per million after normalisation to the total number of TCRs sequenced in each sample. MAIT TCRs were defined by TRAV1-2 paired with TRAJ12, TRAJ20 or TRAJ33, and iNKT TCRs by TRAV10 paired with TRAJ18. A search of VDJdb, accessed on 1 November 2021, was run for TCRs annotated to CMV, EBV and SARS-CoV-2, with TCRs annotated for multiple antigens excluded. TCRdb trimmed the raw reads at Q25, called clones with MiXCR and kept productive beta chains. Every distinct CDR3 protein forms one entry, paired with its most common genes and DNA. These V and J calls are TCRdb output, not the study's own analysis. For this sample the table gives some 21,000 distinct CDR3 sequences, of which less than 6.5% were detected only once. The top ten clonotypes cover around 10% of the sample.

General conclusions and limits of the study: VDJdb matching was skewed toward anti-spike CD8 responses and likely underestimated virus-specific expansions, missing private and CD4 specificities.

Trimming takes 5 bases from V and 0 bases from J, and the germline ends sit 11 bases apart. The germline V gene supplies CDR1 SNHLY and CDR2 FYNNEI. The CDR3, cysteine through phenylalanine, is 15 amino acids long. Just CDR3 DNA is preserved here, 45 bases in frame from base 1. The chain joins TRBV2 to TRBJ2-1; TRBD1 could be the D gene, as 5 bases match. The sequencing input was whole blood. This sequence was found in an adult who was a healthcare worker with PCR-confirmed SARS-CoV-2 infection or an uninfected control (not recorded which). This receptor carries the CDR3 CASSPQGSSYNEQFF. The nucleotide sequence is TGTGCCAGCAGTCCGCAGGGAAGCTCCTACAATGAGCAGTTCTTC.